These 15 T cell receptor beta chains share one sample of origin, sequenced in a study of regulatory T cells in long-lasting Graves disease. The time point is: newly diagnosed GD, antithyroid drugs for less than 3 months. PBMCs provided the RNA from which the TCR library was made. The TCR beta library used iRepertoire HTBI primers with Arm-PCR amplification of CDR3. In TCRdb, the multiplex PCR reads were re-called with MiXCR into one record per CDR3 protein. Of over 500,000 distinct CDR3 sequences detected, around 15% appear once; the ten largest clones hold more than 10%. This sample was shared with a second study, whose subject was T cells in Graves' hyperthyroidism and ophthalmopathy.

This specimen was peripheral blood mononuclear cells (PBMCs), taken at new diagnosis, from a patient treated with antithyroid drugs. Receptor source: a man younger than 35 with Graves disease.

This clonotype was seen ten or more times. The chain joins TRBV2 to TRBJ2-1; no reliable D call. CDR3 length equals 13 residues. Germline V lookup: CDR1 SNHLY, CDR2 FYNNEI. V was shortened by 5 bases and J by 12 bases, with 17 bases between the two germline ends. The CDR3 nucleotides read TGTGCCAGCAGTACCCCCCCCGCCTCGGGGCAGTTCTTC. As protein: CASSTPPASGQFF.

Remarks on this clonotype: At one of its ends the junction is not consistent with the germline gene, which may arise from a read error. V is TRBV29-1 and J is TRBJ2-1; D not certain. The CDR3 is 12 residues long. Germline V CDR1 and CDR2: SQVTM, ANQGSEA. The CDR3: CSVELFYNEQSF. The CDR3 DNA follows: TGCAGCGTTGAACTATTCTACAATGAGCAGTCCTTC.

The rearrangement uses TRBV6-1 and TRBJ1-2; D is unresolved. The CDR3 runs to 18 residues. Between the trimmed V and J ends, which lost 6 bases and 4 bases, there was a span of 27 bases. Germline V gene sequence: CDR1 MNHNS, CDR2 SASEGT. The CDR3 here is CASSPPPGTVTGVYGYTF. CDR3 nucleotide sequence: TGTGCCAGCAGCCCCCCTCCGGGCACCGTCACTGGGGTCTATGGCTACACCTTC.

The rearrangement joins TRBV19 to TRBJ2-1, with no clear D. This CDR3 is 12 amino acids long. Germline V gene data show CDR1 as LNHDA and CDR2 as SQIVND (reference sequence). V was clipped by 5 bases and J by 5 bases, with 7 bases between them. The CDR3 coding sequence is TGTGCCAGTAGTCCCCGGGACAATGAGCAGTTCTTC. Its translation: CASSPRDNEQFF.

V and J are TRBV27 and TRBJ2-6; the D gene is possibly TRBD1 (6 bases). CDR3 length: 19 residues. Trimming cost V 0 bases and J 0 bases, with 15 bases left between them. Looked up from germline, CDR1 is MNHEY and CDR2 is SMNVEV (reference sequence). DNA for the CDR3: TGTGCCAGCAGTTTATCGGGGGAAGGGGGAAGCTCTGGGGCCAACGTCCTGACTTTC. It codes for CASSLSGEGGSSGANVLTF.

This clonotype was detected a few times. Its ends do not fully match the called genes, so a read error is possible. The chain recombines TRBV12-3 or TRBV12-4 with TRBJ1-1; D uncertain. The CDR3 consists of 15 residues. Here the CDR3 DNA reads TGTGTCAGCAGTTTAGCCCCGGTATTGGGTACTGAAGCTTTCTTT. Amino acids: CVSSLAPVLGTEAFF.

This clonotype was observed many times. The CDR3 nucleotides read TGTGCCAGCAGTTTATCGTCAGGGGGCGCGGGCTATGGCTACACCTTC. This encodes CASSLSSGGAGYGYTF. This rearrangement joins TRBV27 to TRBJ1-2; 8 bases line up with TRBD1. CDR1 and CDR2 from the germline V gene are MNHEY and SMNVEV (reference sequence). The CDR3 has 16 residues. V lost 0 bases to trimming and J lost 4 bases; unmatched junction nucleotides: 7.

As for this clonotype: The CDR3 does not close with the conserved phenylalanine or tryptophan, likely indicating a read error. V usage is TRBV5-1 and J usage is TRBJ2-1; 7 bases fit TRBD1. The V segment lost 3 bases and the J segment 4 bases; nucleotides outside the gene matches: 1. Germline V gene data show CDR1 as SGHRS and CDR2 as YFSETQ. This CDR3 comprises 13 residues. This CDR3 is CASSSGQYNEQFS. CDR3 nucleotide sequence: TGCGCCAGCAGCTCGGGACAGTACAATGAGCAGTTCTCC.

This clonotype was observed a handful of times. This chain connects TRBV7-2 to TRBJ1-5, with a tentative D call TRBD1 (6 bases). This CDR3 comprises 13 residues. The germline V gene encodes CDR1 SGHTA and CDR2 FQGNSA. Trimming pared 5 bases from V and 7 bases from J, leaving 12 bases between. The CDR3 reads CASSPGERQPQHF. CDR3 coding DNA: TGTGCCAGCAGCCCAGGGGAAAGACAGCCCCAGCATTTT.

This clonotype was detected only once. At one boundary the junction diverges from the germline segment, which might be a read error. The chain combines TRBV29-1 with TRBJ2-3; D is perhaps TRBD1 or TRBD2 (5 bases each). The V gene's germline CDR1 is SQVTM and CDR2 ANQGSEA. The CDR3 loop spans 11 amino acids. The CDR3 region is CSVKRGDTRYF. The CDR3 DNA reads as TGCAGCGTTAAGAGAGGGGATACGCGGTATTTT.

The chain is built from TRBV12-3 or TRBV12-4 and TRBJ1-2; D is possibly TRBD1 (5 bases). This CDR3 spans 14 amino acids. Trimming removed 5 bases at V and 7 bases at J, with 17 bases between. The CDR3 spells CASSQPGRTFGYTF. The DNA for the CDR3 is TGTGCCAGCAGTCAACCGGGACGGACTTTTGGCTACACCTTC.

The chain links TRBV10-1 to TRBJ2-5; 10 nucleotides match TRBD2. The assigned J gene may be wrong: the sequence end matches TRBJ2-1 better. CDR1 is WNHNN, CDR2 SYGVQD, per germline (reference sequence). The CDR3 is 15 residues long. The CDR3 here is CASSDLAGDDNEQFF. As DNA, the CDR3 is TGCGCCAGCAGTGATCTAGCGGGGGACGACAATGAGCAGTTCTTC.

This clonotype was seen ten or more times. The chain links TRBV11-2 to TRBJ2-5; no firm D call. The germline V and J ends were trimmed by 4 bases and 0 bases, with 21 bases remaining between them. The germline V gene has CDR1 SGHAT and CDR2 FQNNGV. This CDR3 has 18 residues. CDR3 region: CASSSVVPETDDQETQYF. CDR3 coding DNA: TGTGCCAGCAGCTCGGTTGTTCCCGAGACGGACGACCAAGAGACCCAGTACTTC.

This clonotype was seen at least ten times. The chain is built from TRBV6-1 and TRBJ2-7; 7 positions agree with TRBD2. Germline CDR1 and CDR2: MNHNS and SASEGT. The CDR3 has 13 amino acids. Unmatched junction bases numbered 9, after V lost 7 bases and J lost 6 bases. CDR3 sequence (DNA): TGTGCCAGCATTGAGGCGGGACTAACCGAGCAGTACTTC. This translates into CASIEAGLTEQYF.

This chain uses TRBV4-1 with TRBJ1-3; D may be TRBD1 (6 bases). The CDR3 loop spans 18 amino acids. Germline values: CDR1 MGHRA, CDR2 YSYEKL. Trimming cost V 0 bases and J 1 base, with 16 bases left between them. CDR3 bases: TGCGCCAGCAGCCAAGAAGATTTGGCAGGGGCTTCTGGAAACACCATATATTTT. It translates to CASSQEDLAGASGNTIYF.